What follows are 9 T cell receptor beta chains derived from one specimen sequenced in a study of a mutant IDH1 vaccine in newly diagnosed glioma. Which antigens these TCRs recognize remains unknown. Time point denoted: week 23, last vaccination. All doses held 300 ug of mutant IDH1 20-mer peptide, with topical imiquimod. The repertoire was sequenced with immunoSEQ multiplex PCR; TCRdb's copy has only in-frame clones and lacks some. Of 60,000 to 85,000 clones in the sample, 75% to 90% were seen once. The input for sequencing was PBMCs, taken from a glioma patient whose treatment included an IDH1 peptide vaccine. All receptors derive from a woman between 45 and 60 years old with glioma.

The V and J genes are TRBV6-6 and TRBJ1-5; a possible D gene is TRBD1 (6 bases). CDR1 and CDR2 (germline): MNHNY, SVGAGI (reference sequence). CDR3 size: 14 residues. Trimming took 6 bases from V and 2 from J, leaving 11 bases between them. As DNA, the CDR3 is TGTGCCAGCAGAAAACAGGGTCGCAATCAGCCCCAGCATTTT. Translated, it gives CASRKQGRNQPQHF.

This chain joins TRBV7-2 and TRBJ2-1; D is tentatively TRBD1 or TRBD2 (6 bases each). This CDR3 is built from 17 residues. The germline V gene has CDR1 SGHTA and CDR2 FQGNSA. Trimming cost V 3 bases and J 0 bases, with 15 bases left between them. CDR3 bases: TGTGCCAGCAGCTTCAGGGGCGGGAAGGCCTCCTACAATGAGCAGTTCTTC. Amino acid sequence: CASSFRGGKASYNEQFF.

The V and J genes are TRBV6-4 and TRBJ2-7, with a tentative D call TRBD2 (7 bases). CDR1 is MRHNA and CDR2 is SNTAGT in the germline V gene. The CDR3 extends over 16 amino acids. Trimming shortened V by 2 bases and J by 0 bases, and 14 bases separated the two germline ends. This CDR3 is CASSDRGALSSYEQYF. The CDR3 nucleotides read TGTGCCAGCAGTGACCGGGGGGCGCTTAGCTCCTACGAGCAGTACTTC.

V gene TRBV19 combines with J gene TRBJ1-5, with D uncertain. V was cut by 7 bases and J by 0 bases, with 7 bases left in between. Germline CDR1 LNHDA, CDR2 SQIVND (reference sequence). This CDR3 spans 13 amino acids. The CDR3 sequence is CASTDYSNQPQHF. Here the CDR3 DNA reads TGTGCCAGTACAGATTATAGCAATCAGCCCCAGCATTTT. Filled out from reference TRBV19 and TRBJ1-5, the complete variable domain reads DGGITQSPKYLFRKEGQNVTLSCEQNLNHDAMYWYRQDPGQGLRLIYYSQIVNDFQKGDIAEGYSVSREKKESFPLTVTSAQKNPTAFYLCASTDYSNQPQHFGDGTRLSIL.

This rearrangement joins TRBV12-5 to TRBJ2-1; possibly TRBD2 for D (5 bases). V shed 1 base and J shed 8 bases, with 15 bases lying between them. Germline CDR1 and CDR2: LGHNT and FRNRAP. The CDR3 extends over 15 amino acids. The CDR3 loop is CASGLGPSGSYEQFF. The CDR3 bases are TGTGCTAGTGGTTTGGGACCCTCGGGGTCGTATGAGCAGTTCTTC.

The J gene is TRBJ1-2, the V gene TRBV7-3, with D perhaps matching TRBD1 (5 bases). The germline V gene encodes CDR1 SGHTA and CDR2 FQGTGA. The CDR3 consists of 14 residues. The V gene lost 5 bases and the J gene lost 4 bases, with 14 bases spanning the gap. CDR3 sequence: CASSPGFSGYGYTF. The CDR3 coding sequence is TGTGCCAGCAGCCCAGGGTTTTCGGGCTATGGCTACACCTTC.

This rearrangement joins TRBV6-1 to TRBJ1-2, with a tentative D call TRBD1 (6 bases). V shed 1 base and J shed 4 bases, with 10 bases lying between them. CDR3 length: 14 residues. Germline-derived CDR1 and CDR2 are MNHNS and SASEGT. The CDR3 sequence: CASSEGGRGYGYTF. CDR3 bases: TGTGCCAGCAGTGAAGGGGGCAGGGGCTATGGCTACACCTTC.

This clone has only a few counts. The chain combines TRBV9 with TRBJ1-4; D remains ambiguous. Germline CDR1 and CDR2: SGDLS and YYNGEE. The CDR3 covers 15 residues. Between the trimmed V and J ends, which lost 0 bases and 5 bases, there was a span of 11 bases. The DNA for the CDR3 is TGTGCCAGCAGCGTAGATACACAGAGGAATGAAAAACTGTTTTTT. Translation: CASSVDTQRNEKLFF.

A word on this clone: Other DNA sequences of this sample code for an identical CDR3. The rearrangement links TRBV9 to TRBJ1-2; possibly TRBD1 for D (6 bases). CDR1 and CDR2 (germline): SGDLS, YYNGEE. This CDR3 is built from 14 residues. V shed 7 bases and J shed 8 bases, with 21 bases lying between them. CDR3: CASGGGRGVDGYTF. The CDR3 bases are TGTGCCAGCGGAGGGGGGCGAGGGGTCGACGGCTACACCTTC.